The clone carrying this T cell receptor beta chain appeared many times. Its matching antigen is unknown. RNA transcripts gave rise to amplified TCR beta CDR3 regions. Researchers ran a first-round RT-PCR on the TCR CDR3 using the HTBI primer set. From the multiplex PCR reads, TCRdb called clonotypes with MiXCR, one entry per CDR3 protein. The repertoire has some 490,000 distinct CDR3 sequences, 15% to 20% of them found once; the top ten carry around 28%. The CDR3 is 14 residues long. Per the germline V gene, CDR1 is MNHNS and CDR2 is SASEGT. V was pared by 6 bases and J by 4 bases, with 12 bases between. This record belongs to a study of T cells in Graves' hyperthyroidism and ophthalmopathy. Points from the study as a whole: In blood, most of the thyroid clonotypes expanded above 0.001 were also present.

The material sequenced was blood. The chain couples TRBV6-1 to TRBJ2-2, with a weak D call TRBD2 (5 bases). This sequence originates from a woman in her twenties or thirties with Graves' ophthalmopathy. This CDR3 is CASSPDSPTGELFF. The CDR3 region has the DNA TGTGCCAGCAGCCCGGACTCGCCCACCGGGGAGCTGTTTTTT.